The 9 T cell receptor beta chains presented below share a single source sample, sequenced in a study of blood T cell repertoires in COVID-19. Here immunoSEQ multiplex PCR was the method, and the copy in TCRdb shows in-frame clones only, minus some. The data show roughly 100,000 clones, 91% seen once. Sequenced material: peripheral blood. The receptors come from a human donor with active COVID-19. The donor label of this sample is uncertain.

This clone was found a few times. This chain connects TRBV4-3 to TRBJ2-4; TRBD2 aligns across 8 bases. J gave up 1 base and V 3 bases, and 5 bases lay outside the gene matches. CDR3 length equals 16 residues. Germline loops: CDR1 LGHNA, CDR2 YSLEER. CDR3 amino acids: CASSQVPGGAKNIQYF. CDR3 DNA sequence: TGCGCCAGCAGCCAGGTACCGGGGGGGGCCAAAAACATTCAGTACTTC.

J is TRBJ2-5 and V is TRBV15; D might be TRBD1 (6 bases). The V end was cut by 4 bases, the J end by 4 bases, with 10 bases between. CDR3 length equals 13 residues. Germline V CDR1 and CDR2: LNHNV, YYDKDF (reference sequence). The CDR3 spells CATSKGGGETQYF. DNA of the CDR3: TGTGCCACCAGCAAAGGGGGTGGAGAGACCCAGTACTTC.

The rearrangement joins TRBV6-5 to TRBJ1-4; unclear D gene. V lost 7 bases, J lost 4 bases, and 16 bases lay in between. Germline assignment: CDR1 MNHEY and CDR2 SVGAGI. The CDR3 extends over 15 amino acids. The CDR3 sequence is CASTTLGGGNEKLFF. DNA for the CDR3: TGTGCCAGCACTACGTTGGGAGGTGGTAATGAAAAACTGTTTTTT.

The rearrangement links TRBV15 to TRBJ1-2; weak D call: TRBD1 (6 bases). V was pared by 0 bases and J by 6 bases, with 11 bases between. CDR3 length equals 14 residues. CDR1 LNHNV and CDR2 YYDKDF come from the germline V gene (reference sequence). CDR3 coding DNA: TGTGCCACCAGCAGAGATCTGGCAGGGGATGGCTACACCTTC. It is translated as CATSRDLAGDGYTF. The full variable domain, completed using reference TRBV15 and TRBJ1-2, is DAMVIQNPRYQVTQFGKPVTLSCSQTLNHNVMYWYQQKSSQAPKLLFHYYDKDFNNEADTPDNFQSRRPNTSFCFLDIRSPGLGDTAMYLCATSRDLAGDGYTFGSGTRLTVV.

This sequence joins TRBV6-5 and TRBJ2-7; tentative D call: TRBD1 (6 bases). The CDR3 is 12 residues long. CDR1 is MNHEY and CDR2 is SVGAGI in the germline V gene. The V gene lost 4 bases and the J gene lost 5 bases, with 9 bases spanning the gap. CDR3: CASSSTGNEQYF. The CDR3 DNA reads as TGTGCCAGCAGTTCCACAGGGAACGAGCAGTACTTC.

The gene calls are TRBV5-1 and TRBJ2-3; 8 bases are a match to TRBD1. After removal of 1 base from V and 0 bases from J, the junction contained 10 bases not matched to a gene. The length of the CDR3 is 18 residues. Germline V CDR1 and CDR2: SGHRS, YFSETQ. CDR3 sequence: CASSLQGALIGSTDTQYF. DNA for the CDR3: TGCGCCAGCAGCTTGCAGGGGGCCCTAATTGGAAGCACAGATACGCAGTATTTT.

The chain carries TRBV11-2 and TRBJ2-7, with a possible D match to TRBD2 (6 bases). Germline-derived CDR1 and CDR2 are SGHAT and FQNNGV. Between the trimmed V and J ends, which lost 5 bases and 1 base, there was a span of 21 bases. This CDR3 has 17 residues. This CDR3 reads CASSPKGGARLSYEQYF. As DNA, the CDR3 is TGTGCCAGCAGCCCCAAAGGAGGGGCCAGGTTGTCCTACGAGCAGTACTTC.

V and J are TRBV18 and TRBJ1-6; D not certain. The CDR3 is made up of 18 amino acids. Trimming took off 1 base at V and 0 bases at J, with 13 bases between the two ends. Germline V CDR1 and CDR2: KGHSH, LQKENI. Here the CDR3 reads CASSPLTRTSSYNSPLHF. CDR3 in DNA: TGTGCCAGCTCACCACTTACCCGTACGAGCTCCTATAATTCACCCCTCCACTTT. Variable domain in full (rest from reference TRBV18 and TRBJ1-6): NAGVMQNPRHLVRRRGQEARLRCSPMKGHSHVYWYRQLPEEGLKFMVYLQKENIIDESGMPKERFSAEFPKEGPSILRIQQVVRGDSAAYFCASSPLTRTSSYNSPLHFGNGTRLTVT.

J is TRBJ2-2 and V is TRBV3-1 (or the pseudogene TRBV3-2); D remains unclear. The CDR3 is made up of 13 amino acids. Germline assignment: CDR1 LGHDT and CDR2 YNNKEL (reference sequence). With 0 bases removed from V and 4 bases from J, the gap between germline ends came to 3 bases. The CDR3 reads CASSQELTGELFF. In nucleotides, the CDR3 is TGTGCCAGCAGCCAAGAACTCACCGGGGAGCTGTTTTTT.